These 30 T cell receptor beta chains were all obtained from the same sample, sequenced in a study of shared clonotypes between healthy human individuals. Some clones are missing from TCRdb's copy, which holds only in-frame ones; the method was immunoSEQ multiplex PCR. Among roughly 2.1 million clones listed, approximately 94% were seen once. Terminally differentiated effector memory CD45RA+ cells were excluded by CCR7 positive selection of CD45RO-negative cells. The specimen sequenced was naive CD8+ T cells from PBMCs. The receptors were sampled from a man aged 18 to 35 in good health. Some clones in this sample may be carry-over from other donors' samples.

The chain uses TRBV7-2 and TRBJ2-1, with D unresolved. Germline CDR1 SGHTA, CDR2 FQGNSA. The CDR3 consists of 14 residues. V was trimmed by 4 bases and J by 2 bases, leaving 9 bases between them. CDR3 nucleotide sequence: TGTGCCAGCAGCTCCTTAGCTACCTACAATGAGCAGTTCTTC. Translating gives CASSSLATYNEQFF.

The chain joins TRBV19 to TRBJ2-3, with 7 nucleotides matching TRBD2. Looked up from germline, CDR1 is LNHDA and CDR2 is SQIVND (reference sequence). Losses at the gene ends were 6 bases for V and 6 bases for J; bases not matched to a gene: 12. This CDR3 comprises 15 residues. The CDR3: CASSLNERDDDTQYF. DNA of the CDR3: TGTGCCAGTAGCCTTAATGAGCGGGATGATGATACGCAGTATTTT. Full variable domain (rest looked up from reference TRBV19 and TRBJ2-3): DGGITQSPKYLFRKEGQNVTLSCEQNLNHDAMYWYRQDPGQGLRLIYYSQIVNDFQKGDIAEGYSVSREKKESFPLTVTSAQKNPTAFYLCASSLNERDDDTQYFGPGTRLTVL.

The rearrangement links TRBV30 to TRBJ1-3; D gene unclear. Trimming shortened V by 7 bases and J by 0 bases, and 7 bases separated the two germline ends. The germline V gene has CDR1 GTSNPN and CDR2 SVGIG (reference sequence). This CDR3 is built from 12 residues. This chain's CDR3 is CAYIISGNTIYF. DNA for the CDR3: TGTGCCTATATAATCTCTGGAAACACCATATATTTT.

The chain joins TRBV28 to TRBJ2-5; 7 bases match TRBD1. CDR3 length: 15 amino acids. Germline assignment: CDR1 MDHEN and CDR2 SYDVKM. After removal of 2 bases from V and 5 bases from J, the junction contained 8 bases not matched to a gene. The CDR3 DNA sequence: TGTGCCAGCAGTTTAATGGGACAGTCGTGGGAGACCCAGTACTTC. Encoded protein: CASSLMGQSWETQYF. The complete variable domain, with remaining parts taken from reference TRBV28 and TRBJ2-5, reads DVKVTQSSRYLVKRTGEKVFLECVQDMDHENMFWYRQDPGLGLRLIYFSYDVKMKEKGDIPEGYSVSREKKERFSLILESASTNQTSMYLCASSLMGQSWETQYFGPGTRLLVL.

This chain uses TRBV30 with TRBJ2-7; D is ambiguous. Germline values: CDR1 GTSNPN, CDR2 SVGIG (reference sequence). V dropped 3 bases and J dropped 4 bases, with 13 bases sitting between them. This CDR3 is built from 13 residues. CDR3 sequence: CAWRKPGTYEQYF. The CDR3 region has the DNA TGTGCCTGGAGGAAACCGGGCACATACGAGCAGTACTTC.

This sequence joins TRBV2 and TRBJ1-5, with unresolved D. The CDR3 has 14 amino acids. CDR1 is SNHLY, CDR2 FYNNEI, per germline. V shed 3 bases and J shed 0 bases, with 6 bases lying between them. Here the CDR3 DNA reads TGTGCCAGCAGTGACGAGGGTAGCAATCAGCCCCAGCATTTT. As protein: CASSDEGSNQPQHF.

A remark on this clone: Other nucleotide sequences from this sample produce the same CDR3. The J gene is TRBJ2-1, the V gene TRBV19; D call uncertain. The CDR3 loop spans 13 amino acids. V was pared by 3 bases and J by 2 bases, with 5 bases between. Germline V gives CDR1 LNHDA, CDR2 SQIVND (reference sequence). The CDR3 loop is CASSIDPYNEQFF. The CDR3 DNA reads TGTGCCAGTAGTATTGACCCCTACAATGAGCAGTTCTTC.

This sequence joins TRBV5-6 and TRBJ2-7, with 15 nucleotides matching TRBD2. This CDR3 contains 16 residues. The germline CDR1 and CDR2 sequences are SGHDT and YYEEEE. V shed 3 bases, J shed 4 bases, and the junction held 5 bases outside the gene matches. Here the CDR3 reads CASSSRTSGRGYEQYF. DNA of the CDR3: TGTGCCAGCAGCTCCCGGACTAGCGGGAGGGGGTACGAGCAGTACTTC.

The chain combines TRBV7-9 with TRBJ2-1; D is uncertain. The CDR3 extends over 14 amino acids. Trimming removed 3 bases at V and 7 bases at J, with 13 bases between. Germline V gene lookup returns CDR1 SEHNR and CDR2 FQNEAQ (reference sequence). CDR3 residues: CASSFGEGYNEQFF. The CDR3 DNA follows: TGTGCCAGCAGCTTTGGGGAAGGTTATAATGAGCAGTTCTTC. The full variable domain, its missing parts supplied by reference TRBV7-9 and TRBJ2-1, is DTGVSQNPRHKITKRGQNVTFRCDPISEHNRLYWYRQTLGQGPEFLTYFQNEAQLEKSRLLSDRFSAERPKGSFSTLEIQRTEQGDSAMYLCASSFGEGYNEQFFGPGTRLTVL.

The chain uses TRBV7-8 and TRBJ2-2; 10 bases fit TRBD2. Trimming cost V 1 base and J 6 bases; bases outside gene matches: 2. The germline CDR1 and CDR2 sequences are SGHVS and FQNEAQ. CDR3 length: 15 residues. The CDR3 nucleotides are TGTGCCAGCAGCTTAGAGGGACTAGCGCCCGGGGAGCTGTTTTTT. Amino acids: CASSLEGLAPGELFF.

The chain is built from TRBV4-3 and TRBJ1-5; D not resolved. Trimming removed 5 bases from V and 2 bases from J, with 13 bases in between. CDR1 and CDR2 from the germline V gene are LGHNA and YSLEER. CDR3 length: 15 residues. Here the CDR3 DNA reads TGCGCCAGCAGCGCCTATAGGAATGGCAATCAGCCCCAGCATTTT. Translation: CASSAYRNGNQPQHF.

V gene TRBV25-1 combines with J gene TRBJ1-4; D remains ambiguous. The CDR3 contains 14 residues. In germline, CDR1 is MGHDK, CDR2 SYGVNS. The V end was cut by 7 bases, the J end by 2 bases, with 11 bases between. CDR3 in amino acids: CASTDGGTNEKLFF. The CDR3 DNA is TGTGCCAGCACCGACGGAGGGACTAATGAAAAACTGTTTTTT.

The genes are TRBV10-3 and TRBJ1-1; 9 nucleotides align to TRBD1. There are 17 residues in the CDR3. Trimming took 6 bases from V and 1 from J; bases not matched to a gene: 12. CDR1 is ENHRY, CDR2 SYGVKD, per germline. This CDR3 reads CAIRAERTGAKNTEAFF. The CDR3 DNA follows: TGTGCCATCAGAGCGGAACGGACAGGGGCGAAGAACACTGAAGCTTTCTTT.

The chain links TRBV4-3 to TRBJ1-1, with D maybe TRBD1 (6 bases). Germline loops: CDR1 LGHNA, CDR2 YSLEER. V was trimmed by 4 bases and J by 0 bases, leaving 18 bases between them. The CDR3 consists of 17 residues. As DNA, the CDR3 is TGCGCCAGCAGCCCTCAAGGGGGGCCGTACATGAACACTGAAGCTTTCTTT. This codes for CASSPQGGPYMNTEAFF.

The chain carries TRBV28 and TRBJ2-2, with TRBD2 matching 8 bases. The V and J ends lost 6 bases and 3 bases, in that order; junction bases with no gene match: 9. Germline values: CDR1 MDHEN, CDR2 SYDVKM. The CDR3 contains 16 residues. The CDR3 is CASRTVAGRDTGELFF. The DNA of the CDR3 is TGTGCCAGCAGGACAGTAGCGGGACGCGACACCGGGGAGCTGTTTTTT.

V usage is TRBV7-8 and J usage is TRBJ1-1; TRBD1 is a possible D gene (6 bases). CDR1 is SGHVS, CDR2 FQNEAQ, per germline. V dropped 1 base and J dropped 4 bases, with 19 bases sitting between them. The CDR3 totals 17 residues. The CDR3 spells CASSLGAQGLVITEAFF. In DNA, the CDR3 is TGTGCCAGCAGCTTAGGGGCCCAGGGGTTAGTGATCACTGAAGCTTTCTTT.

V and J are TRBV19 and TRBJ2-4; D remains ambiguous. Germline V gives CDR1 LNHDA, CDR2 SQIVND (reference sequence). Trimming stripped 6 bases from V and 9 bases from J, with 15 bases between. The CDR3 is made up of 13 amino acids. CDR3 DNA: TGTGCCAGTAGCTCCACCTCGTTCTCCATTCAGTACTTC. Translating gives CASSSTSFSIQYF.

The rearrangement joins TRBV27 to TRBJ2-7; weak D call: TRBD1 (5 bases). This CDR3 is 16 amino acids long. Germline CDR1 is MNHEY and CDR2 is SMNVEV (reference sequence). The V and J ends lost 3 bases and 5 bases respectively, with 20 bases between them. The CDR3 coding sequence is TGTGCCAGCAGTTTTAAGGAAGAAAGGGGTGAGGACGAGCAGTACTTC. The encoded protein is CASSFKEERGEDEQYF.

This clone showed up just a few times. The CDR3 sequence: CSAWEADSPTEAFF. DNA for the CDR3: TGCAGCGCTTGGGAGGCGGACAGCCCCACTGAAGCTTTCTTT. The genes are TRBV29-1 and TRBJ1-1; perhaps TRBD1 as D (6 bases). V lost 7 bases and J 4 bases, leaving 19 bases between the germline ends. Germline V gene sequence: CDR1 SQVTM, CDR2 ANQGSEA. This CDR3 is 14 amino acids long.

J is TRBJ2-1 and V is TRBV28, with 9 bases fitting TRBD1. CDR3 length: 15 residues. Germline V lookup: CDR1 MDHEN, CDR2 SYDVKM. Trimming removed 5 bases from V and 4 bases from J; junction bases left unmatched: 6. CDR3 in amino acids: CASSGRDRAYNEQFF. Here the CDR3 DNA reads TGTGCCAGCAGTGGGCGGGACAGGGCGTACAATGAGCAGTTCTTC.

As concerns this clone: The same CDR3 is also encoded by other DNA sequences in this sample. The genes are TRBV7-9 and TRBJ1-2, with 9 bases that match TRBD1. Unmatched junction bases numbered 5, after V lost 4 bases and J lost 5 bases. This CDR3 is 14 amino acids long. Looked up from germline, CDR1 is SEHNR and CDR2 is FQNEAQ (reference sequence). The CDR3 loop reads CASSSGTGFYGYTF. In nucleotides, the CDR3 is TGTGCCAGCAGCTCAGGGACAGGGTTTTATGGCTACACCTTC.

The chain has TRBV10-3 and TRBJ2-1; 9 nucleotides align to TRBD1. Germline loops: CDR1 ENHRY, CDR2 SYGVKD. The J segment lost 9 bases and the V segment lost 8 bases, leaving 14 bases of the junction unmatched. The CDR3 is made up of 15 amino acids. Written as DNA, the CDR3 is TGTGCCATCTCAGAACGACAGGGGGGAGGTGGTGAGCAGTTCTTC. Translated, it gives CAISERQGGGGEQFF.

V is TRBV5-8 and J is TRBJ1-1; D is undetermined. The V gene lost 0 bases and the J gene lost 0 bases, with 9 bases spanning the gap. The V gene's germline CDR1 is SGHTS and CDR2 YDEGEE. This CDR3 comprises 15 residues. The CDR3 DNA sequence: TGTGCCAGCAGCTTGGGTCAGCGTCTGAACACTGAAGCTTTCTTT. Residues: CASSLGQRLNTEAFF. The whole variable domain, remainder taken from reference TRBV5-8 and TRBJ1-1, is EAGVTQSPTHLIKTRGQQATLRCSPISGHTSVYWYQQALGLGLQFLLWYDEGEERNRGNFPPRFSGRQFPNYSSELNVNALELEDSALYLCASSLGQRLNTEAFFGQGTRLTVV.

Note on this clone: Other DNA sequences in the same sample also yield this CDR3. The chain recombines TRBV11-2 with TRBJ2-7; 8 bases fit TRBD1. The trim removed 5 bases at V and 2 bases at J, leaving 5 bases unmatched. CDR1 is SGHAT and CDR2 is FQNNGV in the germline V gene. The CDR3 is 14 residues long. The DNA for the CDR3 is TGTGCCAGCAGCCCCGGGACAGGAGCCTACGAGCAGTACTTC. This sequence encodes CASSPGTGAYEQYF. Variable domain in full (rest from reference TRBV11-2 and TRBJ2-7): EAGVAQSPRYKIIEKRQSVAFWCNPISGHATLYWYQQILGQGPKLLIQFQNNGVVDDSQLPKDRFSAERLKGVDSTLKIQPAKLEDSAVYLCASSPGTGAYEQYFGPGTRLTVT.

The chain employs TRBV10-3 and TRBJ1-1; 9 bases align to TRBD1. This CDR3 is 16 amino acids long. The ends lost 10 bases at V and 5 bases at J; junction bases unmatched: 17. Germline V gene lookup returns CDR1 ENHRY and CDR2 SYGVKD. CDR3 DNA: TGTGCCACCGCACCCCGAGAGAGACAGGGGGGAACTGAAGCTTTCTTT. This sequence encodes CATAPRERQGGTEAFF.

Details on this clone: Other DNA sequences in the same sample also yield this CDR3. J is TRBJ1-1 and V is TRBV19; tentatively, D is TRBD1 (5 bases). This CDR3 is built from 12 residues. Germline V lookup: CDR1 LNHDA, CDR2 SQIVND (reference sequence). V lost 3 bases, J lost 7 bases, and 9 bases lay in between. This CDR3 is CASSIGGSEAFF. CDR3 sequence (DNA): TGTGCCAGTAGTATCGGGGGAAGTGAAGCTTTCTTT.

This chain connects TRBV4-1 to TRBJ1-2, with D hard to call. There are 14 residues in the CDR3. CDR1 MGHRA and CDR2 YSYEKL come from the germline V gene. V was cut by 0 bases and J by 3 bases, with 8 bases left in between. The CDR3 loop reads CASSQENSYYGYTF. In nucleotides, the CDR3 is TGCGCCAGCAGCCAAGAGAACAGTTACTATGGCTACACCTTC.

This sequence joins TRBV11-2 and TRBJ2-3; D possibly matches TRBD1 or TRBD2 (5 bases each). The length of the CDR3 is 15 residues. Germline lookup yields CDR1 SGHAT and CDR2 FQNNGV. V shed 7 bases and J shed 2 bases, with 16 bases lying between them. In DNA form, the CDR3 reads TGTGCCAGCACCCCACGAGAGGGGACCACAGATACGCAGTATTTT. This encodes CASTPREGTTDTQYF.

The V and J genes are TRBV7-9 and TRBJ1-4; D call uncertain. The germline V and J ends were trimmed by 1 base and 5 bases, with 17 bases remaining between them. The CDR3 length is 17 residues. CDR1 and CDR2 from the germline V gene are SEHNR and FQNEAQ (reference sequence). CDR3 in amino acids: CASSLGFRERSNEKLFF. The CDR3 DNA reads TGTGCCAGCAGCTTAGGCTTTAGAGAGCGAAGCAATGAAAAACTGTTTTTT.

The V call is TRBV9, the J call TRBJ2-1; 9 bases agree with TRBD1. Trimming took 4 bases from V and 7 from J; bases not matched to a gene: 6. CDR1 and CDR2 (germline): SGDLS, YYNGEE. This CDR3 has 14 residues. This CDR3 reads CASSKDRGRNEQFF. CDR3 DNA: TGTGCCAGCAGCAAGGACAGGGGAAGAAATGAGCAGTTCTTC.